This TCR beta chain emerged from a study of cytomegalovirus exposure and HLA in healthy donors. Study findings and constraints: An analysis that was carried out later associated 16,951 TCR beta sequences with HLA alleles at 0.05 false discovery rate.

PCR was performed using 60 Vbeta and 13 Jbeta primers. Original processing notes: In a later analysis, about 12 million of tens of millions of unique beta chains occurred in at least two donors. Clones were sequenced by immunoSEQ multiplex PCR, and TCRdb holds only the in-frame ones, with some missing. That table gives V, J and clone size, and the DNA gave D and trimming. The sample contains 95,000 to 150,000 clones, roughly 74% of which appear only once. A word on this clone: The antigen is undetermined.

This clonotype originated in a woman aged 50 to 60 in good health and CMV-seropositive. Sequencing was carried out using PBMCs.

The DNA of the CDR3 is TGTGCCAGCAGCTTCCGAGCAGGGTCCAACTATAATTCACCCCTCCACTTT. Amino acid sequence: CASSFRAGSNYNSPLHF. The chain uses TRBV11-2 and TRBJ1-6; possibly TRBD1 for D (5 bases). With 3 bases removed from V and 3 bases from J, the gap between germline ends came to 15 bases. CDR3 length equals 17 residues. Germline V gene lookup returns CDR1 SGHAT and CDR2 FQNNGV.